The 18 T cell receptor beta chains given below trace back to one sample, sequenced in a study of shared clonotypes between healthy human individuals. Using immunoSEQ multiplex PCR, the repertoire was profiled, and TCRdb retains in-frame clones only, with some absent. This table has over 2 million clones, 95% appearing once. Material for sequencing was naive CD4+ T cells sorted from blood. The subset was: CD45RA+ positively selected. These receptors all stem from a man between 18 and 29 years old in good health.

V usage is TRBV28 and J usage is TRBJ1-6, with TRBD1 identical over 9 bases. CDR3 length equals 13 residues. V was pared by 4 bases and J by 14 bases, with 6 bases of the junction left unmatched. Per the germline V gene, CDR1 is MDHEN and CDR2 is SYDVKM. As DNA, the CDR3 is TGTGCCAGCAGTTCTCGGACAGGGGAGGCCCTCCACTTT. Amino acid sequence: CASSSRTGEALHF.

This clone was seen just once. This chain joins TRBV27 and TRBJ1-2; maybe TRBD1 (6 bases). The CDR3 totals 13 residues. V lost 6 bases and J 4 bases, leaving 12 bases between the germline ends. Per germline, CDR1 MNHEY and CDR2 SMNVEV (reference sequence). The CDR3 reads CASRKGGLYGYTF. The CDR3 DNA follows: TGTGCCAGCAGAAAAGGGGGTCTCTATGGCTACACCTTC.

Only one count was recorded for this clone. The chain is built from TRBV25-1 and TRBJ2-5; D is ambiguous. The CDR3 sequence is 13 residues long. Germline CDR1 is MGHDK and CDR2 is SYGVNS. The V end lost 2 bases, the J end lost 7 bases, and 11 bases lay between the germline ends. CDR3 nucleotide sequence: TGTGCCAGCAGTGAACCTAGTCCGGGGACCCAGTACTTC. Translation: CASSEPSPGTQYF.

This clone was observed once. This sequence joins TRBV2 and TRBJ2-7; 9 nucleotides line up with TRBD1. The germline gives CDR1 SNHLY, CDR2 FYNNEI. The CDR3 contains 13 residues. After removal of 6 bases from V and 4 bases from J, the junction contained 4 bases not matched to a gene. CDR3 region: CASRGQGGYEQYF. Written as DNA, the CDR3 is TGTGCCAGCAGGGGACAGGGAGGGTACGAGCAGTACTTC.

J is TRBJ1-2 and V is TRBV10-3, with no clear D. The CDR3 totals 15 residues. The germline gives CDR1 ENHRY, CDR2 SYGVKD. V shed 1 base and J shed 3 bases, with 12 bases lying between them. The CDR3, as DNA: TGTGCCATCAGTGAGTTAAGCAGTCCGGACTATGGCTACACCTTC. It is translated as CAISELSSPDYGYTF.

The J gene is TRBJ1-5, the V gene TRBV5-3, with 8 bases identical to TRBD1. TRBV5-3 is identified as an open reading frame with a role that is uncertain. Trimming cost V 3 bases and J 9 bases; bases outside gene matches: 14. This CDR3 has 16 amino acids. The CDR3 region is CARSYLTGATSWPQHF. The CDR3 DNA reads TGTGCCAGAAGCTATTTGACAGGGGCGACCTCGTGGCCCCAGCATTTT.

This chain joins TRBV6-1 and TRBJ1-4; D remains ambiguous. CDR1 is MNHNS and CDR2 is SASEGT in the germline V gene. This CDR3 is built from 14 residues. Trimming cost V 6 bases and J 7 bases, with 15 bases left between them. The CDR3 reads CASRANSESEKLFF. The CDR3 nucleotides read TGTGCCAGCAGGGCCAACTCGGAGAGTGAAAAACTGTTTTTT.

The rearrangement links TRBV2 to TRBJ1-6; TRBD1 aligns across 9 bases. The CDR3 has 14 residues. V was clipped by 8 bases and J by 10 bases; unmatched bases: 9. Germline CDR1 SNHLY, CDR2 FYNNEI. CDR3 in DNA: TGTGCCAGCGACGGGACAGGGTTCGGATCACCCCTCCACTTT. Translating gives CASDGTGFGSPLHF.

This CDR3 is CASSGTGTVGYTF. CDR3 DNA sequence: TGTGCCAGCTCAGGTACCGGGACGGTTGGCTACACCTTC. The chain has TRBV18 and TRBJ1-2, with a possible D match to TRBD1 (5 bases). The CDR3 consists of 13 residues. V gave up 5 bases and J gave up 7 bases, with 14 bases separating them. From germline, CDR1 is KGHSH and CDR2 LQKENI. The variable domain in full, with the rest retrieved from reference TRBV18 and TRBJ1-2, is NAGVMQNPRHLVRRRGQEARLRCSPMKGHSHVYWYRQLPEEGLKFMVYLQKENIIDESGMPKERFSAEFPKEGPSILRIQQVVRGDSAAYFCASSGTGTVGYTFGSGTRLTVV.

About this clone: Other DNA sequences in this specimen translate into the identical CDR3. The gene calls are TRBV5-4 and TRBJ1-1; the D is unclear. The CDR3 has 14 amino acids. Per germline, CDR1 SGHNT and CDR2 YYREEE (reference sequence). V lost 0 bases to trimming and J lost 0 bases, with 6 bases between them. CDR3 sequence: CASSLEPVNTEAFF. CDR3 sequence (DNA): TGTGCCAGCAGCTTGGAGCCAGTGAACACTGAAGCTTTCTTT.

The rearrangement uses TRBV9 and TRBJ1-3; a weak D match, TRBD1 (5 bases). CDR1 SGDLS and CDR2 YYNGEE come from the germline V gene. The ends were cut back, 0 bases at V and 5 bases at J, with 6 bases in the middle. The CDR3 sequence is 13 residues long. CDR3 sequence reads: CASSVEGRNTIYF. CDR3 sequence (DNA): TGTGCCAGCAGCGTAGAGGGGAGAAACACCATATATTTT.

The gene calls are TRBV11-2 and TRBJ2-7, with D hard to call. V lost 1 base and J 3 bases, leaving 7 bases between the germline ends. Germline CDR1 reads SGHAT; CDR2 reads FQNNGV. The length of the CDR3 is 13 residues. CDR3: CASSLGLYYEQYF. The CDR3 DNA reads TGTGCCAGCAGCTTAGGCCTCTACTACGAGCAGTACTTC.

The chain is built from TRBV18 and TRBJ1-3; a weak D match, TRBD1 (5 bases). The CDR3 has 16 residues. V was pared by 3 bases and J by 1 base, with 13 bases between. The germline gives CDR1 KGHSH, CDR2 LQKENI. The CDR3 here is CASSPAGEGSGNTIYF. Here the CDR3 DNA reads TGTGCCAGCTCACCGGCGGGGGAAGGTTCTGGAAACACCATATATTTT.

As regards this clone: Other nucleotide sequences from this sample produce the same CDR3. This sequence joins TRBV10-1 and TRBJ2-2; D is unclear. The germline V and J ends were trimmed by 0 bases and 4 bases, with 6 bases remaining between them. CDR1 is WNHNN, CDR2 SYGVQD, per germline (reference sequence). The CDR3 loop spans 14 amino acids. The CDR3 here is CASSESYGTGELFF. In DNA, the CDR3 is TGCGCCAGCAGTGAGTCTTACGGCACCGGGGAGCTGTTTTTT.

The J gene is TRBJ2-7, the V gene TRBV5-6, with TRBD2 matching over 11 bases. This CDR3 comprises 17 residues. J gave up 4 bases and V 4 bases, and 13 bases lay outside the gene matches. CDR1 is SGHDT and CDR2 is YYEEEE in the germline V gene. The CDR3 bases are TGTGCCAGCAGCGGGTATAGCGGGAGGGAAATATGGTACGAGCAGTACTTC. This sequence encodes CASSGYSGREIWYEQYF.

The chain combines TRBV2 with TRBJ2-2; a possible D gene is TRBD1 (6 bases). With 6 bases removed from V and 4 bases from J, the gap between germline ends came to 12 bases. From germline, CDR1 is SNHLY and CDR2 FYNNEI. This CDR3 region has 14 residues. The CDR3 loop is CASRGTYLTGELFF. CDR3 nucleotide sequence: TGTGCCAGCAGGGGGACATACCTCACCGGGGAGCTGTTTTTT.

The gene calls are TRBV4-1 and TRBJ2-5; unclear D gene. Germline loops: CDR1 MGHRA, CDR2 YSYEKL. Trimming shortened V by 0 bases and J by 5 bases, and 7 bases separated the two germline ends. This CDR3 spans 13 amino acids. The CDR3 loop is CASSQDLDETQYF. CDR3 sequence (DNA): TGCGCCAGCAGCCAAGATCTTGACGAGACCCAGTACTTC.

This chain connects TRBV6-5 to TRBJ1-1; 8 bases align to TRBD1. V shed 5 bases, J shed 2 bases, and the junction held 7 bases outside the gene matches. CDR1 and CDR2 (germline): MNHEY, SVGAGI. The CDR3 is made up of 15 amino acids. The CDR3 sequence is CASSPHRGSNTEAFF. The CDR3 DNA follows: TGTGCCAGCAGTCCCCACAGGGGGAGTAACACTGAAGCTTTCTTT.